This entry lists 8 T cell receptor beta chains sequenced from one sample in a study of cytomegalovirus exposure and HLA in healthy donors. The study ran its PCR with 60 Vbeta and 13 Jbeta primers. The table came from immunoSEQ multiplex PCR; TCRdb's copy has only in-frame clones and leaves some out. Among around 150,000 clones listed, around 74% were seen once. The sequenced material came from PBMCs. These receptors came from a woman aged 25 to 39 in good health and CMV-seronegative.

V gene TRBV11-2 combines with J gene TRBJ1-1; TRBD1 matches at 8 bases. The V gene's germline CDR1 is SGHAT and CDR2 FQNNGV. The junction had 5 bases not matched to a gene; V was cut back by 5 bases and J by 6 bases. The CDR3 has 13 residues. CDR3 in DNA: TGTGCCAGCAGCGTCTACAGGGGGGCTGAAGCTTTCTTT. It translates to CASSVYRGAEAFF.

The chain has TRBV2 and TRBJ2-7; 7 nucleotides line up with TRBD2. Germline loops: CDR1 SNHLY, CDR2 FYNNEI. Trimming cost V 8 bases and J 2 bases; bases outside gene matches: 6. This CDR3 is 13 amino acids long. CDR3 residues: CASLLGGTYEQYF. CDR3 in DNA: TGTGCCAGCCTCTTGGGGGGGACCTACGAGCAGTACTTC.

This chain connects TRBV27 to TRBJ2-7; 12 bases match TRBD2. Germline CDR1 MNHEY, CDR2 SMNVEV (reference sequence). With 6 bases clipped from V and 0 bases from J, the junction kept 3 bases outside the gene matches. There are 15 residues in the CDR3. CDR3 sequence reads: CASRSLAGGSYEQYF. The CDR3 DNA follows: TGTGCCAGCAGGTCACTAGCGGGGGGCTCCTACGAGCAGTACTTC.

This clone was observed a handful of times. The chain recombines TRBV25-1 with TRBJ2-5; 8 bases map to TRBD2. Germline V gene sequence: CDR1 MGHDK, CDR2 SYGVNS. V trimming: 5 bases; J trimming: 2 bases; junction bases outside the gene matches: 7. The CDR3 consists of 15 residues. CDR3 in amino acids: CASSPPGGRQETQYF. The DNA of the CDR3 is TGTGCCAGCAGTCCCCCGGGAGGGAGGCAAGAGACCCAGTACTTC.

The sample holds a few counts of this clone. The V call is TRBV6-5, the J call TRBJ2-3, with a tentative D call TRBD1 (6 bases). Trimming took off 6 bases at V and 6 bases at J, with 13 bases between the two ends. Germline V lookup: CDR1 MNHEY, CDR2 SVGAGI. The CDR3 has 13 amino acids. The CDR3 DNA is TGTGCCAGCAGACAAATCCAGGGGGATACGCAGTATTTT. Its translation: CASRQIQGDTQYF.

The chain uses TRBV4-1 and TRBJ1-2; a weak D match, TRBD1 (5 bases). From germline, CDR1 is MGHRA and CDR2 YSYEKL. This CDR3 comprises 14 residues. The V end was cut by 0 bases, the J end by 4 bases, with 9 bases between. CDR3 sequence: CASSQEGQLYGYTF. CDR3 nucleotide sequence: TGCGCCAGCAGCCAAGAGGGGCAGCTCTATGGCTACACCTTC.

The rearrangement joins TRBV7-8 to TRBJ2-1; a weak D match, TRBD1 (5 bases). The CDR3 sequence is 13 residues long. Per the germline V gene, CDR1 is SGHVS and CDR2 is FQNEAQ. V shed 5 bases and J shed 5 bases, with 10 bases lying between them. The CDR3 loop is CASSPGRDNEQFF. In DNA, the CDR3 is TGTGCCAGCAGCCCGGGCAGGGACAATGAGCAGTTCTTC.

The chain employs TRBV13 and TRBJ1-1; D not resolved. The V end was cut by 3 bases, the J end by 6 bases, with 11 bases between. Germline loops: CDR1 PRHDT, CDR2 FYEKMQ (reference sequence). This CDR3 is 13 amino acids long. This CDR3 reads CASSLSPSPEAFF. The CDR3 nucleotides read TGTGCCAGCAGCTTGAGTCCCTCACCTGAAGCTTTCTTT.